This is a list of T cell receptor beta chains from one sample in a study of T cells in Graves' hyperthyroidism and ophthalmopathy. TCRdb re-analysed the multiplex PCR reads in MiXCR, keeping a single row per CDR3 protein. This repertoire shows around 480,000 distinct CDR3 sequences, 13% to 15% found once; its top ten account for less than 20%. Sequencing was performed on blood. The receptors here all came from a woman under 30 with Graves' hyperthyroidism. Both conserved end residues are part of each CDR3. The D gene is left open where the match is weak. The size of a clone is reported for some rows only, either as once, few or many, or as a class for expanded clones.

D,size,V,J,DNA,CDR3
NA,many,TRBV12-3/TRBV12-4,TRBJ1-2,TGTGCCAGCACCCCGGGACGGGTAAACTATGGCTACACCTTC,CASTPGRVNYGYTF
NA,NA,TRBV14,TRBJ1-1,TGTGCCAGCAGCCAAGCTCGTTACCACACTGAAGCTTTCTTT,CASSQARYHTEAFF
TRBD1,NA,TRBV5-8,TRBJ2-3,TGTGTCAGCAGCTCCCCACAGGGGGCAGATACGCAGTATTTT,CVSSSPQGADTQYF
NA,many,TRBV19,TRBJ1-1,TGTGCCAGTAGTAAATTTGAGAGGGGCCTGAACACTGAAGCTTTCTTT,CASSKFERGLNTEAFF
TRBD2,few,TRBV10-2,TRBJ2-1,TGCGCCAGCCAAATGGGACTAGCGGAGTCCAATGAGCAGTTCTTC,CASQMGLAESNEQFF
NA,NA,TRBV7-9,TRBJ2-1,TGTGCCAGCAGCTTAGATCTGAATGATAAGCAGTTCTTC,CASSLDLNDKQFF
NA,many,TRBV3-1,TRBJ1-2,TGTGCCAGCAGCCAAGATAGGGTCTATGGCTACACCTTC,CASSQDRVYGYTF
NA,NA,TRBV7-9,TRBJ1-5,TGTGCCAGCAGCTACGGGACCAATCAGCCCCAGCATTTT,CASSYGTNQPQHF
TRBD1,many,TRBV6-1,TRBJ2-3,TGTGCCAGCAGAGAACCGGGACAGGGAAGGGGAGATACGCAGTATTTT,CASREPGQGRGDTQYF
NA,NA,TRBV5-1,TRBJ2-3,TGCGCCAGCAGCTTGCCGTTGGACACCACAGATACGCAGTATTTT,CASSLPLDTTDTQYF
NA,few,TRBV27,TRBJ1-1,TGTGCCAGCAGTTTAGAAGGACAGATGAACGCTGAAGCTTTCTTT,CASSLEGQMNAEAFF
TRBD2,NA,TRBV7-2,TRBJ2-3,TGTGCCAGCAGCATGGGACTAGCGGGAGGGCCCACAGGTACGCAGTATTTT,CASSMGLAGGPTGTQYF
TRBD2,NA,TRBV19,TRBJ2-1,TGTGCCAGTAGTATAGGAAGCGGGAGTAAGAATGAGCAGTTCTTC,CASSIGSGSKNEQFF
TRBD2,many,TRBV6-1,TRBJ2-1,TGTGCCAGCAGGGGGGGAGCGGGACTGACCTACAATGAGCAGTTCTTC,CASRGGAGLTYNEQFF
NA,once,TRBV18,TRBJ2-7,TGTGCCAGCTCACCCCCCGGAGGAAGGGCGAATGAGCAGTACTTC,CASSPPGGRANEQYF
NA,once,TRBV19,TRBJ2-2,TGTGCCAGTAGTACCCTTACGAACACCGGGGAGCTGGTTTTT,CASSTLTNTGELVF
TRBD2,many,TRBV30,TRBJ2-2,TGTGCCTTAAGACTAGCGGGATACACCGGGGAGCTGTTTTTT,CALRLAGYTGELFF
TRBD2,NA,TRBV20-1,TRBJ2-3,TGCAGTGCTAGACTAGCGGGAGGGCCGGCAGATACGCAGTATTTT,CSARLAGGPADTQYF
NA,NA,TRBV10-3,TRBJ2-7,TGTGCCAGCAGGGGGCGGGAGGGCTTGTCCTACGAGCAGTACTTC,CASRGREGLSYEQYF
NA,many,TRBV3-1,TRBJ1-1,TGTGCCAGCAGCCAGCAGTCTGGGAACACTGAAGCTTTCTTT,CASSQQSGNTEAFF
NA,many,TRBV6-1,TRBJ1-5,TGTGCCAGCAGTCGAGGGGACGCCAATCAGCCCCAGCATTTT,CASSRGDANQPQHF
NA,few,TRBV3-1,TRBJ1-1,TGTGCCAGCAGCCCTCGGACCCCCAACACTGAAGCTTTCTTT,CASSPRTPNTEAFF
TRBD1,few,TRBV30,TRBJ2-5,TGTGCCTGGGGCCCGTGGGACAGTACTGTGCAAGAGACCCAGTACTTC,CAWGPWDSTVQETQYF
TRBD2,few,TRBV9,TRBJ2-5,TGTGCCAGCAGCGTAGGACTAGCGGGAGTAGGAGAGACCCAGTACTTC,CASSVGLAGVGETQYF
NA,many,TRBV11-2,TRBJ1-1,TGTGCCAGCAGCTGGGGGCAGTCAAACACTGAAGCTTTCTTT,CASSWGQSNTEAFF
NA,NA,TRBV12-3/TRBV12-4,TRBJ2-5,TGTGCCAGCGGGGGCGTTTGGGGCCTCCAAGAGACCCAGTACTTC,CASGGVWGLQETQYF
TRBD2,NA,TRBV14,TRBJ2-2,TGTGCCAGCAGCCAAAGACTAGCGGGAACCGGGGAGCGGTTTTTT,CASSQRLAGTGERFF
NA,many,TRBV12-3/TRBV12-4,TRBJ2-1,TGTGCCAGCAGTTCTGCCAGCGGGTACACTATAATTACCCACAATGAGCAGTTCTTC,CASSSASGYTIITHNEQFF
NA,many,TRBV28,TRBJ2-4,TGTGCCAGCAGTTCCACCAAAAACATTCAGTACTTC,CASSSTKNIQYF
TRBD1,many,TRBV9,TRBJ1-6,TGTGCCAGCAGCGTAGGACAGGGGGTCGCACCCCTCCACTTT,CASSVGQGVAPLHF
NA,many,TRBV12-3/TRBV12-4,TRBJ1-1,TGTGCCAGCAGTACTGCAGGACGGGGCACTGAAGCTTTCTTT,CASSTAGRGTEAFF
NA,NA,TRBV5-1,TRBJ1-1,TGCGCCAGCAGCCCAGACGGTCGGGGGAACACTGAAGCTTTCTTT,CASSPDGRGNTEAFF
NA,many,TRBV20-1,TRBJ2-7,TGCAGTGCTAGAGATCACACGGACACCTACGAGCAGTACTTC,CSARDHTDTYEQYF
NA,once,TRBV4-1,TRBJ1-1,TGCGCCAGCAGCCAGGCGATTAAGGACCCCGACGTCACTGAAGCTTTCTTT,CASSQAIKDPDVTEAFF
TRBD1,NA,TRBV19,TRBJ1-2,TGTGCCAGTAGTTTCCCCTCCCAGGGGGCCTATGGCTACACCTTC,CASSFPSQGAYGYTF
TRBD2,NA,TRBV7-3,TRBJ2-3,TGTGCCAGCAGCCCAAACCGGCCGACTAGCGGGAGTGCAGATACGCAGTATTTT,CASSPNRPTSGSADTQYF
TRBD2,many,TRBV3-1,TRBJ2-5,TGTGCCAGCAGCCAAGGAACTAGCGGGAGTGGAGGGACCCAGTACTTC,CASSQGTSGSGGTQYF
NA,many,TRBV6-1,TRBJ2-6,TGTGCCAGCAGTGAAGATCGGAGGGACAGAAGACTTGGTTCTGGGGCCAACGTCCTGACTTTC,CASSEDRRDRRLGSGANVLTF
TRBD2,many,TRBV6-5,TRBJ2-3,TGTGCCAGCAGTTACGATGCGGGAGGGGGTTGGAGCACAGATACGCAGTATTTT,CASSYDAGGGWSTDTQYF
TRBD2,few,TRBV19,TRBJ2-7,TGTGCCAGTAGTATAGATCGGGATAGCGGGAGGCTGTACGAGCAGTACTTC,CASSIDRDSGRLYEQYF
NA,many,TRBV20-1,TRBJ2-2,TGCAGTGCTAGCCCTAAAGGGCGAGCGAACACCGGGGAGCTGTTTTTT,CSASPKGRANTGELFF
NA,many,TRBV27,TRBJ2-3,TGTGCCAGCAGTATCGCCGGGCCCCCAGATACGCAGTATTTT,CASSIAGPPDTQYF
NA,many,TRBV15,TRBJ2-6,TGTGCCACCACGAGTCGGGGCGTTTGGGGCCGCATGACGGGGGCCTCTGGGGCCAACGTCCTGACTTTC,CATTSRGVWGRMTGASGANVLTF
NA,few,TRBV7-3,TRBJ1-1,TGTGCCAGCTCCGCCTCCGGGACAAGAGGCACTGAAGCTTTCTTT,CASSASGTRGTEAFF
TRBD2,many,TRBV20-1,TRBJ2-7,TGCAGTGCCAAGGACGGCGGGAGGGCTACCTACGAGCAGTACTTC,CSAKDGGRATYEQYF
NA,many,TRBV20-1,TRBJ2-1,TGCAGTGCCACGAGACCCCAGGGGGAGCAGTTCTTC,CSATRPQGEQFF
TRBD1,NA,TRBV19,TRBJ1-6,TGTGCCAGTAGTACCCCGGGACAGGGTTTTTCACCCCTCCACTTT,CASSTPGQGFSPLHF
NA,many,TRBV11-2,TRBJ2-5,TGTGCCAGCAGCCCCGGGGGGACCCAGTACTTC,CASSPGGTQYF
NA,many,TRBV6-1,TRBJ2-5,TGTGCCAGCAGTGAAATAGTGGGGCTTACCCAGTACTTC,CASSEIVGLTQYF
NA,many,TRBV27,TRBJ2-1,TGTGCCAGCAGCTTTACCACCAGCTCCTACAATGAGCAGTTCTTC,CASSFTTSSYNEQFF
NA,few,TRBV6-1,TRBJ1-2,TGTGCCAGTCCTGCTACGGGGGGGGCAGACCATAGTAGGCGCTACACCTTC,CASPATGGADHSRRYTF
NA,many,TRBV9,TRBJ2-5,TGTGCCAGCAGCTCCCAGGGGACAAGAGAGACCCAGTACTTC,CASSSQGTRETQYF
TRBD2,few,TRBV5-1,TRBJ2-3,TGCGCCAGCAGCTTGGGACTAGCGGGAGGTATCACAGATACGCAGTATTTT,CASSLGLAGGITDTQYF
NA,many,TRBV27,TRBJ1-5,TGTGCCAGCAGTTCGGGCAGGGGCGTTAATCAGCCCCAGCATTTT,CASSSGRGVNQPQHF
NA,many,TRBV5-6,TRBJ1-3,TGTGCCAGCAGCTTGTTGACAGGAGACTCTGGAAACACCATATATTTT,CASSLLTGDSGNTIYF